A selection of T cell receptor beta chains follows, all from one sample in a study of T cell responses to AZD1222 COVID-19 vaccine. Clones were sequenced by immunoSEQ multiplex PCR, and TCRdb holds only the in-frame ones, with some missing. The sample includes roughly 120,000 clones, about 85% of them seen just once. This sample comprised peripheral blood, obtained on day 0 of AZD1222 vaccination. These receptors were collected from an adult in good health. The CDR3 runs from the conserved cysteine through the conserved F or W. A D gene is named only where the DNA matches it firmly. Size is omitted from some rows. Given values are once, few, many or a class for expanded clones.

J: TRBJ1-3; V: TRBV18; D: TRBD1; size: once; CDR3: CASSPVDRSGNTIYF; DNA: TGTGCCAGCTCACCGGTGGACAGGTCTGGAAACACCATATATTTT
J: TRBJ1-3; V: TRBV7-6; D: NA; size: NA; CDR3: CASSLLTDSKNTIYF; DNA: TGTGCCAGCAGCTTACTCACCGACAGTAAGAACACCATATATTTT
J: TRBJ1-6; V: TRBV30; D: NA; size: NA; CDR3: CAWSGLRDSYNSPLHF; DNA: TGTGCCTGGAGTGGCCTGAGGGACTCCTATAATTCACCCCTCCACTTT
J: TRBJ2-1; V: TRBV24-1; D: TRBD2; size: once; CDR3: CATSDDGTSGGVSYNEQFF; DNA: TGTGCCACCAGTGATGACGGGACTAGCGGGGGGGTCTCCTACAATGAGCAGTTCTTC
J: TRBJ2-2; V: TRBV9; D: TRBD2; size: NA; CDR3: CASSVVGEGTGELFF; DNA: TGTGCCAGCAGCGTAGTGGGGGAGGGGACCGGGGAGCTGTTTTTT
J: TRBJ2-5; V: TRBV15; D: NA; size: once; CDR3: CATSRDGKGETQYF; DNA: TGTGCCACCAGCAGAGACGGGAAGGGAGAGACCCAGTACTTC
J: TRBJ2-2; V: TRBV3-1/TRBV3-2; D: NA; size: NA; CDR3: CASSQEYSQGPGAGELFF; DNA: TGTGCCAGCAGCCAAGAGTACTCTCAGGGCCCAGGAGCCGGGGAGCTGTTTTTT
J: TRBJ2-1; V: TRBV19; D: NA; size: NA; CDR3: CASSIPLARTYNEQFF; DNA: TGTGCCAGTAGTATCCCGCTAGCGCGTACCTACAATGAGCAGTTCTTC
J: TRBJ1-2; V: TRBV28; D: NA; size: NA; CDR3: CASSLSGLHSGFYGYTF; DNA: TGTGCCAGCAGTTTATCAGGACTCCACTCTGGCTTCTATGGCTACACCTTC
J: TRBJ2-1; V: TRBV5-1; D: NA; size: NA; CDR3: CASSPTRDEQFF; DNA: TGCGCCAGCAGCCCCACTAGGGATGAGCAGTTCTTC
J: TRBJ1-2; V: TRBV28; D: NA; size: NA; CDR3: CASTAGSYGYTF; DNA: TGTGCCAGCACGGCGGGGTCCTATGGCTACACCTTC
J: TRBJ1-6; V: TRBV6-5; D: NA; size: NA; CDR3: CASRREGENSPLHF; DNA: TGTGCCAGCAGAAGGGAGGGGGAGAATTCACCCCTCCACTTT
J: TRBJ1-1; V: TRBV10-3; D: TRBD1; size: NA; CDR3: CATHPDRAMNTEAFF; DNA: TGTGCCACCCACCCCGACAGGGCCATGAACACTGAAGCTTTCTTT
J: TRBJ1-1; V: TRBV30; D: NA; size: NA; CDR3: CAWSVRGPSRVLVNTEAFF; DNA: TGTGCCTGGAGTGTACGAGGACCCTCTAGGGTTTTGGTTAACACTGAAGCTTTCTTT
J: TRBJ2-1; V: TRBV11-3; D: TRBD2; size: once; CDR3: CASSLLAGGMGEQFF; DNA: TGTGCCAGCAGCTTGCTAGCGGGGGGGATGGGTGAGCAGTTCTTC
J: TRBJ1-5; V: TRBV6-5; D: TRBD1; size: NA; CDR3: CASSPGTVDNQPQHF; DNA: TGTGCCAGCAGTCCCGGGACAGTAGATAATCAGCCCCAGCATTTT
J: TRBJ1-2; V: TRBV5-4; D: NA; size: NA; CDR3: CASSPVLGGGHEPYGYTF; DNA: TGTGCCAGCAGCCCCGTTCTGGGAGGGGGGCACGAACCCTATGGCTACACCTTC
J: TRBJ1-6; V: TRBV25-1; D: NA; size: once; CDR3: CASSAGAMGSPLHF; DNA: TGTGCCAGCAGTGCCGGGGCCATGGGTTCACCCCTCCACTTT
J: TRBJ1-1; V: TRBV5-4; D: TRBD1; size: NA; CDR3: CASRAGQGHTEAFF; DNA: TGTGCCAGCAGGGCGGGACAGGGTCACACTGAAGCTTTCTTT
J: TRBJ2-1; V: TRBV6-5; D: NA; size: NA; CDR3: CASNRVGNEQFF; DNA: TGTGCCAGCAATAGGGTTGGTAATGAGCAGTTCTTC